This passage covers 8 T cell receptor beta chains from one sample sequenced in a study of CD8 T cells in Susac syndrome. An input of about 0.45 to 1 ug of RNA was subjected to reverse transcription using random hexamers. TCRdb reanalysed the immunoSEQ multiplex PCR reads using MiXCR and keeps one entry per CDR3 protein. The profile shows roughly 250,000 distinct CDR3 sequences, 90% to 96% of them singletons. Source material: CD4+ T cells from PBMCs. These receptors were taken from a human donor with Susac syndrome.

Only one count was recorded for this clonotype. V and J are TRBV3-1 and TRBJ2-5, with D hard to call. The CDR3 length is 12 residues. Trimming took off 1 base at V and 5 bases at J, with 5 bases between the two ends. Germline loops: CDR1 LGHDT, CDR2 YNNKEL (reference sequence). The CDR3 sequence is CASSQGPETQYF. The CDR3 bases are TGTGCCAGCAGCCAAGGTCCCGAGACCCAGTACTTC.

The chain joins TRBV9 to TRBJ2-5, with 14 bases fitting TRBD2. This CDR3 has 16 residues. V gave up 4 bases and J gave up 5 bases; unmatched junction bases: 7. CDR1 and CDR2 from the germline V gene are SGDLS and YYNGEE. The CDR3 reads CASSLGLAGVEETQYF. Here the CDR3 DNA reads TGTGCCAGCAGCTTGGGACTAGCGGGAGTGGAGGAGACCCAGTACTTC.

The DNA of the CDR3 is TGTGCCAGCAGCCGGACAGGGAGGTTGATCGAGCAGTACTTC. This gives the protein CASSRTGRLIEQYF. The genes are TRBV7-9 and TRBJ2-7; 8 bases fit TRBD1. There are 14 residues in the CDR3. Germline V gives CDR1 SEHNR, CDR2 FQNEAQ (reference sequence). The V and J ends lost 5 bases and 6 bases, in that order; junction bases with no gene match: 9.

The chain employs TRBV7-8 and TRBJ2-5, with D possibly TRBD2 on 6 matching bases. V dropped 2 bases and J dropped 5 bases, with 21 bases sitting between them. This CDR3 spans 17 amino acids. In germline, CDR1 is SGHVS, CDR2 FQNEAQ. The CDR3: CASSLSRLVTKFETQYF. In DNA, the CDR3 is TGTGCCAGCAGCTTATCCCGACTAGTTACCAAGTTTGAGACCCAGTACTTC.

V usage is TRBV18 and J usage is TRBJ2-7; 14 positions agree with TRBD2. Germline CDR1 and CDR2: KGHSH and LQKENI. This CDR3 region has 18 residues. V was pared by 1 base and J by 2 bases, with 7 bases of the junction left unmatched. The CDR3 spells CASSPRGTSGSPTYEQYF. The CDR3 nucleotides read TGTGCCAGCTCACCACGTGGGACTAGCGGGAGTCCAACCTACGAGCAGTACTTC.

The rearrangement links TRBV9 to TRBJ2-1; 7 nucleotides agree with TRBD2. This CDR3 has 15 amino acids. Germline V gene lookup returns CDR1 SGDLS and CDR2 YYNGEE. The V gene end was trimmed by 0 bases and the J gene end by 4 bases; junction bases not matched to a gene: 4. CDR3 region: CASSVDLAAYNEQFF. The CDR3 bases are TGTGCCAGCAGCGTAGATCTAGCGGCGTACAATGAGCAGTTCTTC.

This clonotype was seen only a few times. The chain couples TRBV12-3 or TRBV12-4 to TRBJ2-2; D gene ambiguous. Trimming removed 7 bases from V and 1 base from J, with 4 bases in between. The CDR3 length is 12 residues. The CDR3 reads CASMQNTGELFF. CDR3 sequence (DNA): TGTGCCAGCATGCAGAACACCGGGGAGCTGTTTTTT.

The chain recombines TRBV27 with TRBJ1-1, with 10 bases matching TRBD1. The CDR3 is made up of 15 amino acids. Germline-derived CDR1 and CDR2 are MNHEY and SMNVEV (reference sequence). Trimming took 6 bases from V and 5 from J; bases not matched to a gene: 9. CDR3 sequence reads: CASRSVGTGETEAFF. The DNA for the CDR3 is TGTGCCAGCAGATCTGTCGGGACAGGGGAGACTGAAGCTTTCTTT.